This T cell receptor beta chain comes out of a study of spatial heterogeneity in lung cancer. Background on the study: The study sequenced follow-up PBMC samples when they were available, at a median of roughly two years after resection. Raw reads contained each unique TCR and UMI combination more than ten times on average.

Each CDR3 protein gets one entry after TCRdb re-called the 5' RACE reads with MiXCR. The profile covers about 120,000 distinct CDR3 sequences, with 12% appearing a single time and approximately 17% taken by the ten largest. Time point reported: blood at routine non-recurrence follow-up after resection. Whole RNA obtained from tumor, nontumor lung or frozen PBMC underwent sequencing without sorting. CDR1 is SGHRS and CDR2 is YFSETQ in the germline V gene. V shed 6 bases, J shed 4 bases, and the junction held 6 bases outside the gene matches. The CDR3 consists of 14 residues. This clonotype was recorded many times. Its cognate antigen is unknown. Study-wide findings and caveats: There were more appearances of ubiquitous expanded tumor TCRs in blood at resection than at follow-up.

This TCR was sampled from a male donor with early-stage non-small cell lung cancer. This chain connects TRBV5-1 to TRBJ2-3; 9 bases are a match to TRBD1. This material consisted of PBMCs, taken at follow-up. For the CDR3, the DNA is TGCGCCAGCACCCGGGACAGGGTTTCAGATACGCAGTATTTT. Translated: CASTRDRVSDTQYF.